This T cell receptor (beta chain) was identified in a study of blood T cell repertoires in COVID-19. Overall study: There were acute and convalescent COVID-19 samples, and they came from the United States, Italy and Spain.

Clones were sequenced by immunoSEQ multiplex PCR, and TCRdb holds only the in-frame ones, with some missing. The sample contains about 99,000 clones, approximately 85% of which appear only once. A note on this clone: Other DNA sequences from this sample encode an identical CDR3 as well.

The sequence was obtained from a woman of 80 years or more with active or convalescent COVID-19. Sequencing was done on a sample of peripheral blood.

This CDR3 reads CASSLGQGAGGYTF. CDR3 bases: TGTGCCAGCAGTTTAGGACAGGGGGCGGGGGGCTACACCTTC. V gene TRBV27 combines with J gene TRBJ1-2; 11 bases align to TRBD1. CDR1 MNHEY and CDR2 SMNVEV come from the germline V gene (reference sequence). Germline trimming cut 2 bases from V and 8 bases from J; bases unmatched to any gene: 4. The CDR3 has 14 residues.